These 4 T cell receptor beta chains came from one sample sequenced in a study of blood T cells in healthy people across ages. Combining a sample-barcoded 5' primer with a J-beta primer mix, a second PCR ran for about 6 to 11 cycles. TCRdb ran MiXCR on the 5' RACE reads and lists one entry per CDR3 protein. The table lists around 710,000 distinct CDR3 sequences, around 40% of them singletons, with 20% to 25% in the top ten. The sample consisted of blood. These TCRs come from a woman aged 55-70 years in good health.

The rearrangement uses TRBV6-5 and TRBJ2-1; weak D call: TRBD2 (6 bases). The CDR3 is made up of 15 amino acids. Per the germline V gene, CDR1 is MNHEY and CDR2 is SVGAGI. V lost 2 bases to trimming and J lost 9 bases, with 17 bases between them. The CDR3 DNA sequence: TGTGCCAGCAGTTACAAGGACTATCCCCCCCGTGAGCAGTTCTTC. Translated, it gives CASSYKDYPPREQFF.

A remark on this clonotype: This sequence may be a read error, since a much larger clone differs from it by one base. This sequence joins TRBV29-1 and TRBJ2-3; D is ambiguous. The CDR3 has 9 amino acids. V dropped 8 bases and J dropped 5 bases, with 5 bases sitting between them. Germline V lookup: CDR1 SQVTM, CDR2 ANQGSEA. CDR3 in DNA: TGCAGCATGGAAGATACGCAGTATTTT. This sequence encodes CSMEDTQYF.

The DNA for the CDR3 is TGTGCCAGCAGCTTAGGGACAGGGGGCCTCTACGAGCAGTACTTC. It is translated as CASSLGTGGLYEQYF. J is TRBJ2-7 and V is TRBV7-2, with 11 positions matching TRBD1. Per germline, CDR1 SGHTA and CDR2 FQGNSA. Trimming removed 1 base from V and 3 bases from J; junction bases left unmatched: 2. The CDR3 loop spans 15 amino acids.

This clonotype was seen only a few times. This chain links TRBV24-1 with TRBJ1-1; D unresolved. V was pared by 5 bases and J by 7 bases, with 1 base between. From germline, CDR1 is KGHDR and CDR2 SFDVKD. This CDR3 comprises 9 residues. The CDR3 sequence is CATSGEAFF. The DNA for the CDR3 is TGTGCCACCAGTGGTGAAGCTTTCTTT.